The clone carrying this TCR beta chain was observed a handful of times. Its matching antigen is unknown. The germline V and J ends were trimmed by 4 bases and 0 bases, with 12 bases remaining between them. The CDR3 runs 14 residues. Germline assignment: CDR1 DFQATT and CDR2 SNEGSKA (reference sequence). Time point denoted: persistent/refractory GD, antithyroid drugs over 5 years with positive TRAb. PBMC RNA was the source of the TCR library. Per American Thyroid Association guidelines, Graves' disease was diagnosed. Patients all came to the study from an endocrinology department in Xi'an, China. Relying on iRepertoire HTBI primers and Arm-PCR of CDR3 regions, the team built TCR beta libraries. MiXCR, run by TCRdb on the multiplex PCR reads, gives a single entry per CDR3 protein. The sample records 350,000 to 500,000 distinct CDR3 sequences, 21% being singletons. This entry comes from a study of regulatory T cells in long-lasting Graves disease. Study at large: Patients with persistent Graves' disease had over 5 years of antithyroid drugs and persistent TSH receptor antibodies.

Broader study findings: The study found TRBV28, TRBJ1-2 and TRBJ2-5 favored in persistent disease.

The starting material was peripheral blood mononuclear cells (PBMCs), obtained when the disease was refractory, from a patient treated with antithyroid drugs. The receptor was isolated from a female donor with Graves disease. The chain links TRBV20-1 to TRBJ1-1; unclear D gene. CDR3 in DNA: TGCAGTGCTAATGGGAACAGAGTGAACACTGAAGCTTTCTTT. Amino acids: CSANGNRVNTEAFF.